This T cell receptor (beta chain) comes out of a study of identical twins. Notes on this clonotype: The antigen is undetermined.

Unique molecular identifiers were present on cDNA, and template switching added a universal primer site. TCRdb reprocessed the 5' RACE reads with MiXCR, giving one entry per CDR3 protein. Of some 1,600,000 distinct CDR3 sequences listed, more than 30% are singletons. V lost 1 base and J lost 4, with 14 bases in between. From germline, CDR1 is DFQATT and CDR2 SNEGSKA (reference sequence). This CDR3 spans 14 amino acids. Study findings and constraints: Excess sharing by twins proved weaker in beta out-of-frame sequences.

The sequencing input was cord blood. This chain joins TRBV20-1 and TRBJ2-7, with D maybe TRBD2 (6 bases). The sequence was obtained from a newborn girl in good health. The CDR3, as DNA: TGCAGTGCTAGAGGACTAGAGGACCCTTACGAGCAGTACTTC. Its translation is CSARGLEDPYEQYF.